The clone carrying this T cell receptor (beta chain) was recorded at least ten times. As yet, its antigen is unknown. The data originate from a study of neurological immune-mediated disorders. TCRdb passed the 5' RACE reads through MiXCR, listing each CDR3 protein once. The sample lists tens of thousands of distinct CDR3 sequences, over 6% seen once, with about 0.6% in the top ten. Libraries from sorted cells each used around 1 million CD4+ or CD8+ T cells. Study outcomes and limitations: None of the CDR3 amino acid sequences in expanded clones turned up in more than one subject, which points to private repertoires in all groups. In HTLV-1-associated myelopathy, TCR clonal expansion was greatest, and in multiple sclerosis it was least, below healthy controls.

This clonotype was obtained from a middle-aged woman in good health. Sequenced material: CD4+ T cells from blood.

CDR3 nucleotides: TGTGCCAGCAGTGAAGAGACAGGGGTTAACTATGGCTACACCTTC. Protein product: CASSEETGVNYGYTF. The V and J genes are TRBV6-1 and TRBJ1-2; TRBD1 matches at 8 bases. CDR1 and CDR2 from the germline V gene are MNHNS and SASEGT. V was pared by 1 base and J by 1 base, with 2 bases of the junction left unmatched. CDR3 length: 15 residues.